The 18 T cell receptor beta chains reported below all come from one sample, sequenced in a study of blood T cells in healthy people across ages. A second roughly 7 to 11 cycle PCR used barcoded and J-beta primers. MiXCR, applied by TCRdb to the 5' RACE reads, yields one record per CDR3 protein. Of around 990,000 distinct CDR3 sequences in the sample, roughly 24% were seen once. The sample was also reused in another study, on T cells of mothers and their children.

Sequenced input: blood. Receptor source: a girl aged 2 to 9 in good health.

Notes on this clonotype: At one end, the junction sequence differs from germline, possibly due to a read error. The V call is TRBV20-1, the J call TRBJ2-4; D is perhaps TRBD1 or TRBD2 (5 bases each). Germline lookup yields CDR1 DFQATT and CDR2 SNEGSKA (reference sequence). The CDR3 is 14 residues long. CDR3 amino acids: CNARGVGSPNIQYF. CDR3 nucleotides: TGCAATGCTAGAGGGGTCGGCAGCCCAAACATTCAGTACTTC.

This clonotype has more than one count but fewer than ten. This chain links TRBV6-5 with TRBJ1-4; D ambiguous. Per germline, CDR1 MNHEY and CDR2 SVGAGI. This CDR3 is built from 12 residues. V was shortened by 5 bases and J by 7 bases, with 8 bases between the two germline ends. Here the CDR3 DNA reads TGTGCCAGCAGTAACGGAGGTGAAAAACTGTTTTTT. As protein: CASSNGGEKLFF.

The J gene is TRBJ2-1, the V gene TRBV9; 8 bases line up with TRBD2. The germline V gene has CDR1 SGDLS and CDR2 YYNGEE. The CDR3 runs 17 residues. V lost 4 bases and J lost 2; bases outside the gene matches: 11. The CDR3 region has the DNA TGTGCCAGCAGCCGATTAACGACTAGCGTGACCTACAATGAGCAGTTCTTC. It is translated as CASSRLTTSVTYNEQFF.

This clonotype occurred a few times. V is TRBV6-1 and J is TRBJ1-1, with a possible D match to TRBD1 (6 bases). The V and J ends lost 1 base and 0 bases respectively, with 9 bases between them. This CDR3 is built from 15 residues. CDR1 and CDR2 (germline): MNHNS, SASEGT. CDR3 amino acids: CASSEGGDMNTEAFF. The CDR3 DNA reads TGTGCCAGCAGTGAAGGAGGGGACATGAACACTGAAGCTTTCTTT.

This clonotype has only a few counts. V is TRBV6-5 and J is TRBJ1-3; D ambiguous. The V end was cut by 0 bases, the J end by 1 base, with 13 bases between. Germline CDR1 is MNHEY and CDR2 is SVGAGI. The CDR3 is 17 residues long. The CDR3: CASSYSPWRPSGNTIYF. The CDR3 nucleotides read TGTGCCAGCAGTTACTCGCCGTGGAGGCCGTCTGGAAACACCATATATTTT.

This clonotype was recorded a few times. One end of the junction does not line up with germline, which may come from a read error. The chain combines TRBV6-1 with TRBJ1-1; D remains ambiguous. This CDR3 is 13 amino acids long. The germline V gene has CDR1 MNHNS and CDR2 SASEGT. This CDR3 reads CASSERLYTEALF. The CDR3 DNA reads TGTGCCAGCAGTGAAAGGCTATACACTGAAGCTCTCTTT.

The chain is built from TRBV29-1 and TRBJ2-5, with D perhaps TRBD2 (6 bases). The germline CDR1 and CDR2 sequences are SQVTM and ANQGSEA. Trimming took off 1 base at V and 4 bases at J, with 10 bases between the two ends. The CDR3 sequence is 13 residues long. CDR3 protein: CSVEAGVRETQYF. CDR3 coding DNA: TGCAGCGTTGAAGCGGGAGTCAGAGAGACCCAGTACTTC. The entire variable domain, with the rest obtained from reference TRBV29-1 and TRBJ2-5, is as follows: SAVISQKPSRDICQRGTSLTIQCQVDSQVTMMFWYRQQPGQSLTLIATANQGSEATYESGFVIDKFPISRPNLTFSTLTVSNMSPEDSSIYLCSVEAGVRETQYFGPGTRLLVL.

The rearrangement joins TRBV20-1 to TRBJ2-7; 7 nucleotides match TRBD1. Germline assignment: CDR1 DFQATT and CDR2 SNEGSKA (reference sequence). This CDR3 is 16 amino acids long. J lost 0 bases, V lost 6 bases, and 14 bases had no gene match. The CDR3 coding sequence is TGCAGTGCCCCACCCTCCTTGACAGGGAGCTCCTACGAGCAGTACTTC. The encoded protein is CSAPPSLTGSSYEQYF.

This clonotype was seen a few times. This rearrangement joins TRBV7-2 to TRBJ1-2; unclear D gene. The V end lost 1 base, the J end lost 6 bases, and 9 bases lay between the germline ends. The CDR3 is 13 residues long. CDR1 and CDR2 (germline): SGHTA, FQGNSA. Written as DNA, the CDR3 is TGTGCCAGCAGCTTAGGTGTCAGCAATGGCTACACCTTC. This codes for CASSLGVSNGYTF.

The chain carries TRBV20-1 and TRBJ2-5; D remains unclear. CDR3 length: 11 amino acids. V was clipped by 8 bases and J by 4 bases, with 11 bases between them. Germline V CDR1 and CDR2: DFQATT, SNEGSKA (reference sequence). CDR3 in DNA: TGCAGTTTAGGGTTGACAGAGACCCAGTACTTC. Its protein product is CSLGLTETQYF.

The V call is TRBV4-3, the J call TRBJ2-7; D is unresolved. This CDR3 has 15 residues. Germline V gene lookup returns CDR1 LGHNA and CDR2 YSLEER. V lost 0 bases to trimming and J lost 3 bases, with 12 bases between them. This chain's CDR3 is CASSQERTNSYEQYF. In nucleotides, the CDR3 is TGCGCCAGCAGCCAAGAGCGTACGAATAGCTACGAGCAGTACTTC.

This clonotype showed up just a few times. The chain links TRBV20-1 to TRBJ2-7; 7 bases are shared with TRBD1. With 3 bases clipped from V and 2 bases from J, the junction kept 4 bases outside the gene matches. Germline values: CDR1 DFQATT, CDR2 SNEGSKA (reference sequence). The CDR3 is 13 amino acids. CDR3 residues: CSARGDSPYEQYF. The DNA for the CDR3 is TGCAGTGCTAGGGGGGACAGCCCCTACGAGCAGTACTTC.

This clonotype was seen more than once but under ten times. This chain links TRBV7-3 with TRBJ2-5, with 9 bases fitting TRBD1. Near its end, the DNA agrees better with TRBJ2-7, so the J call may be wrong. The CDR3 sequence is 16 residues long. From germline, CDR1 is SGHTA and CDR2 FQGTGA. CDR3 bases: TGTGCCAGCAGCTTATCGCTGGGACAGGGCCCCTACGAGCAGTACTTC. Translated, it gives CASSLSLGQGPYEQYF.

The chain combines TRBV7-2 with TRBJ2-1; the match to TRBD1 covers 8 bases. The J segment lost 4 bases and the V segment lost 5 bases, leaving 10 bases of the junction unmatched. The V gene's germline CDR1 is SGHTA and CDR2 FQGNSA. This CDR3 has 16 residues. DNA for the CDR3: TGTGCCAGCAGCGCTCCGGGACAGGACTTTTACAATGAGCAGTTCTTC. It yields the protein CASSAPGQDFYNEQFF.

V and J are TRBV2 and TRBJ2-7; no reliable D call. The CDR3 has 14 amino acids. Looked up from germline, CDR1 is SNHLY and CDR2 is FYNNEI. V was pared by 2 bases and J by 2 bases, with 10 bases between. CDR3 nucleotides: TGTGCCAGCAGTGAAATGAAAATTCCCTACGAGCAGTACTTC. Protein: CASSEMKIPYEQYF. The entire variable domain, with the rest obtained from reference TRBV2 and TRBJ2-7, is as follows: EPEVTQTPSHQVTQMGQEVILRCVPISNHLYFYWYRQILGQKVEFLVSFYNNEISEKSEIFDDQFSVERPDGSNFTLKIRSTKLEDSAMYFCASSEMKIPYEQYFGPGTRLTVT.

This clonotype was detected a few times. The rearrangement links TRBV28 to TRBJ1-1, with 7 bases identical to TRBD1. The J segment lost 6 bases and the V segment lost 7 bases, leaving 8 bases of the junction unmatched. The CDR3 consists of 13 residues. CDR1 is MDHEN, CDR2 SYDVKM, per germline. Written as DNA, the CDR3 is TGTGCCAGCACCCAAACAGGGGACGCTGAAGCTTTCTTT. Residues: CASTQTGDAEAFF.

This chain connects TRBV27 to TRBJ2-7; 7 bases are a match to TRBD2. CDR1 and CDR2 from the germline V gene are MNHEY and SMNVEV (reference sequence). V lost 4 bases to trimming and J lost 2 bases; unmatched junction nucleotides: 5. The CDR3 length is 14 residues. CDR3 in DNA: TGTGCCAGCAGTTCACTAGCGAATACCTACGAGCAGTACTTC. Its translation is CASSSLANTYEQYF.

CDR3 residues: CASSLALAAGYEQFF. The DNA for the CDR3 is TGTGCCAGCAGCTTAGCGCTAGCGGCGGGATATGAGCAGTTCTTC. V usage is TRBV7-6 and J usage is TRBJ2-1, with TRBD2 identical over 7 bases. Germline lookup yields CDR1 SGHVS and CDR2 FNYEAQ. The CDR3 is 15 amino acids. J gave up 8 bases and V 0 bases, and 7 bases lay outside the gene matches.